This TCR beta chain emerged from a study of identifying expanded T cells in peripheral blood. Here immunoSEQ multiplex PCR was the method, and the copy in TCRdb shows in-frame clones only, minus some. In the table there are more than 85,000 clones, around 90% of which are singletons. Comments on this clone: Its cognate antigen is unknown.

Notes on the study in general: Clone count variance between approximately two-week samples rose with total template count. Over two and four weeks, about 15 and 19 clones changed, versus approximately 1.1 between replicates.

No infections or other immune events were documented during collection. The source material was blood. The receptor comes from a person aged 18 to 75 in good health.

The CDR3 reads CASSLPGTTDTQYF. CDR3 in DNA: TGCGCCAGCAGCTTGCCAGGGACGACAGATACGCAGTATTTT. The gene calls are TRBV5-1 and TRBJ2-3; D is perhaps TRBD1 or TRBD2 (5 bases each). This CDR3 contains 14 residues. Germline-derived CDR1 and CDR2 are SGHRS and YFSETQ. Trimming stripped 1 base from V and 3 bases from J, with 9 bases between.